The next 26 T cell receptor beta chains were all read from a single sample in a study of spatial heterogeneity in lung cancer. TCRdb ran MiXCR on the 5' RACE reads and lists one entry per CDR3 protein. The sample lists about 120,000 distinct CDR3 sequences, 9% to 15% seen once, with approximately 16% in the top ten. Time point in this sample: blood at routine non-recurrence follow-up after resection. Tumor, nontumor lung or frozen PBMC supplied whole RNA, sequenced without sorting. The sample in question was PBMCs, obtained at follow-up. These receptors were collected from a male donor with early-stage non-small cell lung cancer.

This clonotype showed up just a few times. The chain links TRBV12-5 to TRBJ1-1; 8 bases are shared with TRBD1. The CDR3 runs to 15 residues. Trimming took 9 bases from V and 1 from J; bases not matched to a gene: 10. Germline V CDR1 and CDR2: LGHNT, FRNRAP. The CDR3 sequence is CASRRQGLENTEAFF. The CDR3 DNA reads TGTGCTAGCCGAAGACAGGGGCTTGAGAACACTGAAGCTTTCTTT.

The rearrangement joins TRBV3-1 to TRBJ1-1, with D possibly being TRBD1 (5 bases). Germline V gene lookup returns CDR1 LGHDT and CDR2 YNNKEL (reference sequence). CDR3 size: 12 residues. V shed 6 bases and J shed 5 bases, with 10 bases lying between them. CDR3 region: CASSNTGTEAFF. The CDR3 region has the DNA TGTGCCAGCAGTAACACAGGAACTGAAGCTTTCTTT. The full variable domain, its missing parts supplied by reference TRBV3-1 and TRBJ1-1, is DTAVSQTPKYLVTQMGNDKSIKCEQNLGHDTMYWYKQDSKKFLKIMFSYNNKELIINETVPNRFSPKSPDKAHLNLHINSLELGDSAVYFCASSNTGTEAFFGQGTRLTVV.

This clonotype has ten or more counts. This chain links TRBV6-5 with TRBJ2-7; 7 bases fit TRBD1. V was clipped by 4 bases and J by 6 bases; unmatched bases: 12. Looked up from germline, CDR1 is MNHEY and CDR2 is SVGAGI. This CDR3 contains 15 residues. Here the CDR3 DNA reads TGTGCCAGCAGTTCAATCCGGGACAGTGGTTCCGAGCAGTACTTC. This translates into CASSSIRDSGSEQYF.

V gene TRBV6-6 combines with J gene TRBJ2-1; the match to TRBD2 covers 15 bases. This CDR3 comprises 16 residues. The V and J ends lost 6 bases and 10 bases, in that order; junction bases with no gene match: 10. Germline V gene lookup returns CDR1 MNHNY and CDR2 SVGAGI (reference sequence). For the CDR3, the DNA is TGTGCCAGCAGCACCCCTGGACTAGCGGGGGGGCGAGAGCAGTTCTTC. Translation: CASSTPGLAGGREQFF.

This clonotype has ten or more counts. The CDR3 loop is CASSLNGWGYTF. The CDR3 region has the DNA TGTGCCAGCAGTTTAAATGGCTGGGGCTACACCTTC. The V and J genes are TRBV27 and TRBJ1-2; D is unresolved. CDR3 length equals 12 residues. Per germline, CDR1 MNHEY and CDR2 SMNVEV (reference sequence). V was pared by 2 bases and J by 8 bases, with 9 bases between.

This clonotype was recorded at least ten times. The genes are TRBV29-1 and TRBJ2-7; 14 nucleotides line up with TRBD2. There are 13 residues in the CDR3. Unmatched junction bases numbered 4, after V lost 6 bases and J lost 6 bases. Germline CDR1 is SQVTM and CDR2 is ANQGSEA. The CDR3 bases are TGCAGCGTCCGACTAGCGGGGGGGCGCGAGCAGTACTTC. Its translation: CSVRLAGGREQYF.

This clonotype was found a few times. The V gene is TRBV5-1, the J gene TRBJ2-3; a possible D gene is TRBD2 (6 bases). The CDR3 runs to 14 residues. Germline V gene sequence: CDR1 SGHRS, CDR2 YFSETQ. V was cut by 4 bases and J by 3 bases, with 12 bases left in between. CDR3 loop: CASSEPTSTDTQYF. The DNA for the CDR3 is TGCGCCAGCAGCGAACCGACTAGTACAGATACGCAGTATTTT.

The chain links TRBV23-1 to TRBJ2-5; D gene uncertain. TRBV23-1 is an ORF, with its function uncertain. Trimming cost V 4 bases and J 7 bases, with 13 bases left between them. This CDR3 is 13 amino acids long. The CDR3 nucleotides read TGCGCCAGCAGTCCGGAGATTTTGGTGACCCAGTACTTC. Protein sequence: CASSPEILVTQYF.

This clonotype was observed a few times. This chain connects TRBV6-4 to TRBJ1-6; D gene unclear. CDR1 and CDR2 from the germline V gene are MRHNA and SNTAGT. The CDR3 consists of 13 residues. Trimming left V 8 bases short and J 0 bases short, with 5 bases between. The CDR3 nucleotides are TGTGCCAGCGGATACTCCTATAATTCACCCCTCCACTTT. This gives the protein CASGYSYNSPLHF.

The J gene is TRBJ1-4, the V gene TRBV24-1; weak D call: TRBD1 (5 bases). The V end lost 2 bases, the J end lost 2 bases, and 14 bases lay between the germline ends. Germline CDR1 and CDR2: KGHDR and SFDVKD. The CDR3 loop spans 17 amino acids. As DNA, the CDR3 is TGTGCCACCAGTGATTCCGGGCAATGGGGGACTAATGAAAAACTGTTTTTT. Amino acid sequence: CATSDSGQWGTNEKLFF.

The chain couples TRBV19 to TRBJ2-7; no clear D gene. Germline values: CDR1 LNHDA, CDR2 SQIVND (reference sequence). The V gene lost 5 bases and the J gene lost 2 bases, with 10 bases spanning the gap. The CDR3 is 13 amino acids. The CDR3 spells CASSPPGPYEQYF. CDR3 nucleotide sequence: TGTGCCAGTAGTCCCCCAGGACCCTACGAGCAGTACTTC.

A few counts support this clonotype. The J gene is TRBJ1-1, the V gene TRBV7-9, with D unclear. Germline CDR1 SEHNR, CDR2 FQNEAQ (reference sequence). The CDR3 extends over 13 amino acids. Trimming stripped 4 bases from V and 4 bases from J, with 10 bases between. The CDR3 DNA is TGTGCCAGCAGCTCGCGGACGAGCACTGAAGCTTTCTTT. The encoded protein is CASSSRTSTEAFF.

This clonotype came up a few times. The rearrangement joins TRBV5-6 to TRBJ1-1; perhaps TRBD1 as D (6 bases). Between the trimmed V and J ends, which lost 4 bases and 0 bases, there was a span of 13 bases. The CDR3 runs 15 residues. The germline gives CDR1 SGHDT, CDR2 YYEEEE. In DNA form, the CDR3 reads TGTGCCAGCAGCCGTCCAGGGGCCATGAACACTGAAGCTTTCTTT. It translates to CASSRPGAMNTEAFF.

In its sample, this clonotype was seen many times. The V gene is TRBV30, the J gene TRBJ1-4, with 8 positions matching TRBD1. The CDR3 is 14 residues long. Trimming cost V 2 bases and J 8 bases; bases outside gene matches: 7. CDR1 and CDR2 from the germline V gene are GTSNPN and SVGIG (reference sequence). The CDR3 is CAWSRTGLKEKLFF. The CDR3 nucleotides read TGTGCCTGGAGTAGGACAGGGTTAAAGGAAAAACTGTTTTTT.

In its sample, this clonotype was seen many times. This chain uses TRBV4-3 with TRBJ2-1; 12 positions match TRBD2. This CDR3 has 17 residues. V gave up 4 bases and J gave up 4 bases; unmatched junction bases: 8. Germline values: CDR1 LGHNA, CDR2 YSLEER. The CDR3 DNA reads TGCGCCAGCAGCCCCGGACTAGCGGGGACTTTTTACAATGAGCAGTTCTTC. This codes for CASSPGLAGTFYNEQFF.

The sample holds a few counts of this clonotype. The J gene is TRBJ2-5, the V gene TRBV6-5; D possibly corresponds to TRBD2 (7 bases). Germline V gene sequence: CDR1 MNHEY, CDR2 SVGAGI. Trimming shortened V by 6 bases and J by 4 bases, and 15 bases separated the two germline ends. The CDR3 runs to 14 residues. CDR3 sequence (DNA): TGTGCCAGCAGCCTAGGGGGGGCTGGAGAGACCCAGTACTTC. Its protein product is CASSLGGAGETQYF.

This clonotype was picked up many times. The CDR3 DNA reads TGCAGCGTTGTTATCAGCAATCAGCCCCAGCATTTT. Residues: CSVVISNQPQHF. The V gene is TRBV29-1, the J gene TRBJ1-5; the D is unclear. V was cut by 4 bases and J by 1 base, with 5 bases left in between. CDR3 length: 12 residues. The V gene's germline CDR1 is SQVTM and CDR2 ANQGSEA. The entire variable domain, with the rest obtained from reference TRBV29-1 and TRBJ1-5, is as follows: SAVISQKPSRDICQRGTSLTIQCQVDSQVTMMFWYRQQPGQSLTLIATANQGSEATYESGFVIDKFPISRPNLTFSTLTVSNMSPEDSSIYLCSVVISNQPQHFGDGTRLSIL.

For this clonotype: Just one base apart from a much larger clone, this may be a read error. The V call is TRBV29-1, the J call TRBJ2-7; a possible D gene is TRBD1 (5 bases). CDR1 is SQVTM, CDR2 ANQGSEA, per germline. The CDR3 totals 13 residues. The CDR3: CSVDQGPFNEQNF. In DNA form, the CDR3 reads TGCAGCGTTGATCAGGGTCCTTTCAACGAGCAGAACTTC.

The V call is TRBV27, the J call TRBJ2-5, with D possibly TRBD2 on 6 matching bases. CDR1 MNHEY and CDR2 SMNVEV come from the germline V gene (reference sequence). Trimming stripped 1 base from V and 7 bases from J, with 10 bases between. CDR3 length equals 13 residues. CDR3 in amino acids: CASSLYLGGTQYF. CDR3 nucleotides: TGTGCCAGCAGTTTATACCTCGGGGGGACCCAGTACTTC.

The CDR3 DNA sequence: TGCAGCGTTGTGGCCCGGAGGGAGCAGTACTTC. Its translation: CSVVARREQYF. The rearrangement joins TRBV29-1 to TRBJ2-7; possible D gene TRBD2, 5 bases. Deletions cut 4 bases from V and 7 bases from J, with 11 bases between. The CDR3 length is 11 residues. CDR1 is SQVTM and CDR2 is ANQGSEA in the germline V gene.

This clonotype was picked up a small number of times. The chain is built from TRBV25-1 and TRBJ1-5; 7 nucleotides agree with TRBD1. The CDR3 has 15 residues. CDR1 is MGHDK, CDR2 SYGVNS, per germline. V shed 4 bases and J 9 bases; nucleotides not matched to a gene: 12. CDR3 protein: CASSVGDSPFVPQHF. CDR3 sequence (DNA): TGTGCCAGCAGTGTTGGGGACAGCCCTTTTGTGCCCCAGCATTTT.

This clonotype occurred a few times. This sequence joins TRBV7-9 and TRBJ1-4; no reliable D call. This CDR3 is built from 16 residues. Germline V gives CDR1 SEHNR, CDR2 FQNEAQ (reference sequence). V lost 5 bases and J lost 8, with 21 bases in between. The chain's CDR3 is CASSLFGGPNGEKLFF. CDR3 nucleotides: TGTGCCAGCAGCCTTTTTGGCGGGCCCAATGGGGAAAAACTGTTTTTT.

The chain uses TRBV6-5 and TRBJ2-5; no clear D. Trimming removed 8 bases from V and 1 base from J, with 8 bases in between. There are 12 residues in the CDR3. Germline V CDR1 and CDR2: MNHEY, SVGAGI. CDR3 coding DNA: TGTGCCAGCGCACAGCTCCAAGAGACCCAGTACTTC. It encodes CASAQLQETQYF.

The chain recombines TRBV11-3 with TRBJ2-5; 7 bases agree with TRBD2. Trimming removed 5 bases from V and 5 bases from J; junction bases left unmatched: 8. The germline CDR1 and CDR2 sequences are SGHNT and YENEEA. The CDR3 length is 14 residues. CDR3 coding DNA: TGTGCCAGCAGCCCTGGGGGAGGGCAGGAGACCCAGTACTTC. Its translation: CASSPGGGQETQYF.

The chain is built from TRBV10-2 and TRBJ2-3; no clear D gene. V dropped 3 bases and J dropped 3 bases, with 13 bases sitting between them. CDR1 and CDR2 (germline): WSHSY, SAAADI. This CDR3 has 15 residues. The CDR3 spells CASSDLIAGTDTQYF. CDR3 sequence (DNA): TGCGCCAGCAGTGACCTTATAGCCGGGACAGATACGCAGTATTTT.

Ten or more counts support this clonotype. The genes are TRBV20-1 and TRBJ1-6; possible D gene TRBD1, 5 bases. Trimming pared 3 bases from V and 3 bases from J, leaving 12 bases between. Germline lookup yields CDR1 DFQATT and CDR2 SNEGSKA (reference sequence). The CDR3 runs 15 residues. The CDR3: CSARVTGVYNSPLHF. The CDR3, as DNA: TGCAGTGCTAGGGTTACGGGGGTCTATAATTCACCCCTCCACTTT.